One and the same sample provided the 19 T cell receptor beta chains below, sequenced in a study of cytomegalovirus exposure and HLA in healthy donors. Use of 60 Vbeta and 13 Jbeta primers characterized the PCR. Clones were sequenced by immunoSEQ multiplex PCR, and TCRdb holds only the in-frame ones, with some missing. The table includes approximately 190,000 clones, about 83% detected once. Source material: PBMCs. Source of these receptors: a man between 35 and 55 years old in good health and CMV-seropositive.

The genes are TRBV2 and TRBJ2-1; TRBD2 matches 14 bases. Trimming removed 7 bases from V and 8 bases from J; junction bases left unmatched: 10. This CDR3 region has 16 residues. Germline V gene sequence: CDR1 SNHLY, CDR2 FYNNEI. The CDR3 loop reads CASILGTSGRVDEQFF. The CDR3 DNA reads TGTGCCAGCATCTTAGGGACTAGCGGGAGAGTGGATGAGCAGTTCTTC.

The rearrangement joins TRBV5-1 to TRBJ2-3; 10 bases line up with TRBD1. Germline CDR1 is SGHRS and CDR2 is YFSETQ. This CDR3 is 15 amino acids long. V shed 3 bases and J 1 base; nucleotides not matched to a gene: 2. The CDR3 nucleotides read TGCGCCAGCAGCTCCGGGACAGGGGGCACAGATACGCAGTATTTT. This gives the protein CASSSGTGGTDTQYF.

V and J are TRBV7-9 and TRBJ1-1; D gene ambiguous. CDR1 SEHNR and CDR2 FQNEAQ come from the germline V gene (reference sequence). The CDR3 is 14 amino acids. V was pared by 8 bases and J by 4 bases, with 17 bases between. The chain's CDR3 is CASGGGRFGTEAFF. In DNA form, the CDR3 reads TGTGCCAGCGGAGGTGGAAGGTTTGGCACTGAAGCTTTCTTT.

V and J are TRBV29-1 and TRBJ2-7; 8 bases are a match to TRBD2. The DNA end favors TRBJ2-1, so the J call may be wrong. CDR1 and CDR2 (germline): SQVTM, ANQGSEA. The length of the CDR3 is 15 residues. The CDR3 bases are TGCAGCGTTACAATACTAGCGGCTACCTACAATGAGCAGTTCTTC. This encodes CSVTILAATYNEQFF.

The J gene is TRBJ2-3, the V gene TRBV19; D might be TRBD2 (6 bases). CDR1 LNHDA and CDR2 SQIVND come from the germline V gene (reference sequence). Trimming stripped 6 bases from V and 1 base from J, with 14 bases between. The CDR3 is 15 amino acids. Written as DNA, the CDR3 is TGTGCCAGTAGCCCCGACGGGACTCGCACAGATACGCAGTATTTT. Residues: CASSPDGTRTDTQYF.

The chain couples TRBV7-8 to TRBJ2-7; D uncertain. This CDR3 spans 14 amino acids. Germline-derived CDR1 and CDR2 are SGHVS and FQNEAQ. The V end was cut by 0 bases, the J end by 6 bases, with 12 bases between. The CDR3 sequence is CASSLAPGFSEQYF. CDR3 bases: TGTGCCAGCAGCTTAGCCCCCGGGTTCAGCGAGCAGTACTTC.

The CDR3 DNA follows: TGTGCCAGCAGTTTAAAAGCGGGACCTTACGGAACTAGCACAGATACGCAGTATTTT. Its protein product is CASSLKAGPYGTSTDTQYF. This chain connects TRBV27 to TRBJ2-3, with TRBD2 matching 7 bases. With 2 bases clipped from V and 0 bases from J, the junction kept 14 bases outside the gene matches. Germline CDR1 reads MNHEY; CDR2 reads SMNVEV (reference sequence). This CDR3 spans 19 amino acids.

In regard to this clone: Other nucleotide sequences from this sample produce the same CDR3. This sequence joins TRBV2 and TRBJ1-1; 8 nucleotides agree with TRBD1. The CDR3 contains 13 residues. In germline, CDR1 is SNHLY, CDR2 FYNNEI. V lost 6 bases, J lost 8 bases, and 8 bases stayed unmatched. CDR3: CASREAGGAEAFF. The DNA for the CDR3 is TGTGCCAGCAGAGAGGCAGGGGGCGCAGAAGCTTTCTTT.

This rearrangement joins TRBV5-1 to TRBJ2-7; 7 bases are shared with TRBD1. The CDR3 runs 15 residues. V lost 1 base, J lost 6 bases, and 10 bases stayed unmatched. Per germline, CDR1 SGHRS and CDR2 YFSETQ. CDR3 in DNA: TGCGCCAGCAGCTTGCCCTCGGGACAGAGCGGCGAGCAGTACTTC. Protein product: CASSLPSGQSGEQYF.

In its sample, this clone was seen once. The chain joins TRBV12-5 to TRBJ2-7; TRBD1 agrees at 9 bases. Germline V gene sequence: CDR1 LGHNT, CDR2 FRNRAP. The CDR3 has 17 residues. The J segment lost 0 bases and the V segment lost 3 bases, leaving 9 bases of the junction unmatched. The CDR3, as DNA: TGTGCTAGTGGTTTTGCCGGGACAGGGCCAAGCTCCTACGAGCAGTACTTC. Its protein product is CASGFAGTGPSSYEQYF.

In this sample, this clone turned up once. The CDR3 sequence is CASKLAGGNSGANVLTF. The CDR3 DNA sequence: TGCGCCAGTAAACTAGCGGGAGGTAACTCTGGGGCCAACGTCCTGACTTTC. The chain combines TRBV5-1 with TRBJ2-6, with 12 bases fitting TRBD2. The CDR3 spans 17 residues. Germline loops: CDR1 SGHRS, CDR2 YFSETQ. The V segment lost 8 bases and the J segment 0 bases; nucleotides outside the gene matches: 6.

V and J are TRBV9 and TRBJ1-1, with TRBD1 matching over 11 bases. The CDR3 contains 14 residues. The V segment lost 2 bases and the J segment 4 bases; nucleotides outside the gene matches: 1. Looked up from germline, CDR1 is SGDLS and CDR2 is YYNGEE. The CDR3 DNA follows: TGTGCCAGCAGCGTTGGGACAGGGGGCACTGAAGCTTTCTTT. Protein: CASSVGTGGTEAFF.

The rearrangement links TRBV4-1 to TRBJ2-7, with 9 bases that match TRBD2. Germline values: CDR1 MGHRA, CDR2 YSYEKL. V lost 2 bases and J lost 1; bases outside the gene matches: 0. The CDR3 totals 14 residues. CDR3 in DNA: TGCGCCAGCAGCCAACTAGCGGGATCCTACGAGCAGTACTTC. As protein: CASSQLAGSYEQYF.

The chain couples TRBV9 to TRBJ1-2, with D possibly being TRBD1 (6 bases). Trimming cost V 0 bases and J 9 bases, with 12 bases left between them. This CDR3 contains 13 residues. The germline V gene encodes CDR1 SGDLS and CDR2 YYNGEE. The chain's CDR3 is CASSVAPQGRYTF. Written as DNA, the CDR3 is TGTGCCAGCAGCGTAGCGCCACAGGGCCGCTACACCTTC.

The V and J genes are TRBV7-9 and TRBJ2-7; tentative D call: TRBD2 (5 bases). V dropped 5 bases and J dropped 0 bases, with 8 bases sitting between them. CDR3 length: 13 amino acids. Germline V gene data show CDR1 as SEHNR and CDR2 as FQNEAQ (reference sequence). DNA of the CDR3: TGTGCCAGCAGCAGAGGGAACTCCTACGAGCAGTACTTC. Residues: CASSRGNSYEQYF.

This clone is a singleton in its sample. The V gene is TRBV12-5, the J gene TRBJ2-2; TRBD1 is a possible D gene (5 bases). The CDR3 length is 16 residues. The V gene lost 3 bases and the J gene lost 1 base, with 12 bases spanning the gap. CDR1 and CDR2 (germline): LGHNT, FRNRAP. As DNA, the CDR3 is TGTGCTAGTGGTTTCTCAGGGTTCGGGAACACCGGGGAGCTGTTTTTT. Residues: CASGFSGFGNTGELFF.

The chain has TRBV6-1 and TRBJ2-1, with 10 nucleotides matching TRBD2. V lost 0 bases, J lost 9 bases, and 11 bases stayed unmatched. Germline V CDR1 and CDR2: MNHNS, SASEGT. CDR3 size: 17 residues. CDR3 in amino acids: CASSEAFGLAGGGEQFF. The CDR3 coding sequence is TGTGCCAGCAGTGAAGCGTTTGGTTTAGCGGGAGGCGGTGAGCAGTTCTTC.

The chain links TRBV15 to TRBJ2-1; D remains unclear. Germline assignment: CDR1 LNHNV and CDR2 YYDKDF (reference sequence). The V end lost 2 bases, the J end lost 7 bases, and 9 bases lay between the germline ends. This CDR3 comprises 13 residues. The CDR3 DNA reads TGTGCCACCAGCAGAAGCGTCCCGAATGAGCAGTTCTTC. The encoded protein is CATSRSVPNEQFF.

The V gene is TRBV5-1, the J gene TRBJ2-3; weak D call: TRBD2 (5 bases). The CDR3 contains 13 residues. V shed 7 bases and J shed 0 bases, with 9 bases lying between them. The V gene's germline CDR1 is SGHRS and CDR2 YFSETQ. CDR3 nucleotides: TGCGCCAGCGCAGAGGGTAGCACAGATACGCAGTATTTT. As protein: CASAEGSTDTQYF. The full variable domain, its missing parts supplied by reference TRBV5-1 and TRBJ2-3, is KAGVTQTPRYLIKTRGQQVTLSCSPISGHRSVSWYQQTPGQGLQFLFEYFSETQRNKGNFPGRFSGRQFSNSRSEMNVSTLELGDSALYLCASAEGSTDTQYFGPGTRLTVL.